Listed here are 19 T cell receptor beta chains from one sample, sequenced in a study of blood T cell repertoires in COVID-19. Method: immunoSEQ multiplex PCR; TCRdb's copy keeps in-frame clones and lacks some. The sample lists 350,000 to 400,000 clones; around 88% were seen once. The sample taken for sequencing was peripheral blood. The source is a woman between 55 and 75 years old with COVID-19, enrolled during active disease.

This rearrangement joins TRBV11-2 to TRBJ1-5, with TRBD1 matching 11 bases. In germline, CDR1 is SGHAT, CDR2 FQNNGV. The CDR3 length is 16 residues. J gave up 7 bases and V 5 bases, and 10 bases lay outside the gene matches. CDR3 DNA: TGTGCCAGCAGCCGGGGGGACAGGGGGTTTAACCAGCCCCAGCATTTT. It codes for CASSRGDRGFNQPQHF.

V and J are TRBV5-6 and TRBJ1-1; D is uncertain. V lost 3 bases to trimming and J lost 1 base, with 13 bases between them. The CDR3 loop spans 15 amino acids. Germline CDR1 is SGHDT and CDR2 is YYEEEE. Written as DNA, the CDR3 is TGTGCCAGCAGCTCGCTACAGCTACCGAACACTGAAGCTTTCTTT. The encoded protein is CASSSLQLPNTEAFF.

The chain carries TRBV7-8 and TRBJ2-1, with 8 bases lining up with TRBD2. The germline gives CDR1 SGHVS, CDR2 FQNEAQ. The ends lost 1 base at V and 9 bases at J; junction bases unmatched: 8. The CDR3 is made up of 15 amino acids. The CDR3 DNA reads TGTGCCAGCAGCTTAGTCGGGGGGGCGTGGAGTGAGCAGTTCTTC. Protein product: CASSLVGGAWSEQFF.

The chain has TRBV28 and TRBJ1-2, with D uncertain. Between the trimmed V and J ends, which lost 7 bases and 1 base, there was a span of 13 bases. This CDR3 has 14 amino acids. From germline, CDR1 is MDHEN and CDR2 SYDVKM. DNA for the CDR3: TGTGCCAGCACCTATCCGGGATATAACTATGGCTACACCTTC. As protein: CASTYPGYNYGYTF.

This clone appeared once. J is TRBJ1-2 and V is TRBV27, with D tentatively TRBD1 (6 bases). This CDR3 spans 13 amino acids. Looked up from germline, CDR1 is MNHEY and CDR2 is SMNVEV (reference sequence). The V and J ends lost 8 bases and 4 bases respectively, with 14 bases between them. CDR3 DNA: TGTGCCAGCGGCGCAACAGGGTCCTATGGCTACACCTTC. Residues: CASGATGSYGYTF.

This chain connects TRBV10-3 to TRBJ1-5, with D possibly being TRBD1 (5 bases). CDR1 and CDR2 (germline): ENHRY, SYGVKD. The CDR3 runs 15 residues. Trimming stripped 4 bases from V and 7 bases from J, with 17 bases between. The CDR3, as DNA: TGTGCCATCAGTGTAGATGAGCCAGGGAGGCAGCCCCAGCATTTT. Encoded protein: CAISVDEPGRQPQHF.

V is TRBV2 and J is TRBJ2-1, with 9 bases that match TRBD1. J gave up 3 bases and V 6 bases, and 6 bases lay outside the gene matches. Germline V gene sequence: CDR1 SNHLY, CDR2 FYNNEI. The CDR3 has 15 amino acids. The CDR3 region is CASRDTGGYYNEQFF. Here the CDR3 DNA reads TGTGCCAGCAGAGATACAGGGGGCTACTACAATGAGCAGTTCTTC.

V gene TRBV19 combines with J gene TRBJ1-2; 12 nucleotides line up with TRBD1. Germline V lookup: CDR1 LNHDA, CDR2 SQIVND (reference sequence). The ends lost 9 bases at V and 7 bases at J; junction bases unmatched: 9. This CDR3 has 14 amino acids. CDR3 in amino acids: CASHRDRGQLGYTF. In nucleotides, the CDR3 is TGTGCCAGCCACCGGGACAGGGGGCAACTTGGCTACACCTTC.

This sequence joins TRBV6-5 and TRBJ1-2, with TRBD1 matching over 10 bases. The CDR3 covers 15 residues. Germline values: CDR1 MNHEY, CDR2 SVGAGI. J lost 5 bases, V lost 4 bases, and 7 bases had no gene match. In nucleotides, the CDR3 is TGTGCCAGCAGTTCAGCCGGGACAGGGGAATATGGCTACACCTTC. It encodes CASSSAGTGEYGYTF.

This chain connects TRBV4-1 to TRBJ1-1; TRBD1 matches at 8 bases. The CDR3 has 17 residues. V lost 2 bases, J lost 1 base, and 9 bases stayed unmatched. Germline V gene sequence: CDR1 MGHRA, CDR2 YSYEKL. DNA of the CDR3: TGCGCCAGCAGCCAACCCCTCCGACAGGGGACGAACACTGAAGCTTTCTTT. The encoded protein is CASSQPLRQGTNTEAFF.

This rearrangement joins TRBV12-3 or TRBV12-4 to TRBJ1-5; no definite D call. Trimming took off 5 bases at V and 3 bases at J, with 8 bases between the two ends. The CDR3 is 13 residues long. The CDR3 protein is CASSAGYNQPQHF. CDR3 DNA: TGTGCCAGCAGTGCGGGGTACAATCAGCCCCAGCATTTT.

The chain has TRBV2 and TRBJ2-3, with TRBD2 as a possible D gene (6 bases). Trimming pared 3 bases from V and 4 bases from J, leaving 11 bases between. Per germline, CDR1 SNHLY and CDR2 FYNNEI. CDR3 length: 14 residues. The CDR3 region has the DNA TGTGCCAGCAGTGATTTCGGGGAGGCAGATACGCAGTATTTT. It is translated as CASSDFGEADTQYF.

V and J are TRBV6-2 or TRBV6-3 and TRBJ1-2; a weak D match, TRBD1 (5 bases). Trimming removed 3 bases from V and 8 bases from J, with 22 bases in between. The CDR3 covers 16 residues. Germline V gene lookup returns CDR1 MNHEY and CDR2 SVGEGT. In DNA, the CDR3 is TGTGCCAGCAGTTATTCCGTGGACACCCCCCTGGGGGGCTACACCTTC. It encodes CASSYSVDTPLGGYTF.

The chain combines TRBV3-1 (or the pseudogene TRBV3-2) with TRBJ2-6; D is uncertain. Germline V gene sequence: CDR1 LGHDT, CDR2 YNNKEL (reference sequence). V was pared by 1 base and J by 4 bases, with 5 bases between. The CDR3 is 14 residues long. CDR3 DNA sequence: TGTGCCAGCAGCCAAGCATCCGGGGCCAACGTCCTGACTTTC. Protein product: CASSQASGANVLTF.

The rearrangement joins TRBV7-3 to TRBJ2-1, with TRBD2 identical over 8 bases. Trimming took 5 bases from V and 2 from J; bases not matched to a gene: 5. Germline V gene sequence: CDR1 SGHTA, CDR2 FQGTGA. The CDR3 is 15 amino acids. As DNA, the CDR3 is TGTGCCAGCAGCCCCGGAGCGGGGGCCTACAATGAGCAGTTCTTC. Encoded protein: CASSPGAGAYNEQFF.

V usage is TRBV6-5 and J usage is TRBJ2-3, with D maybe TRBD2 (5 bases). With 7 bases removed from V and 4 bases from J, the gap between germline ends came to 9 bases. The V gene's germline CDR1 is MNHEY and CDR2 SVGAGI. CDR3 length equals 12 residues. CDR3 nucleotides: TGTGCCAGCATAAGGAGGCCAGATACGCAGTATTTT. Its translation is CASIRRPDTQYF.

This clone was detected a few times. The chain uses TRBV27 and TRBJ2-7; D is possibly TRBD1 (6 bases). Germline V gene data show CDR1 as MNHEY and CDR2 as SMNVEV (reference sequence). The CDR3 is 13 amino acids. V was pared by 3 bases and J by 2 bases, with 8 bases between. DNA for the CDR3: TGTGCCAGCAGTTTGCAGGGGCCCTACGAGCAGTACTTC. It codes for CASSLQGPYEQYF.

V usage is TRBV11-1 and J usage is TRBJ1-1, with no clear D. Germline lookup yields CDR1 SGHAT and CDR2 FQDESV (reference sequence). The CDR3 extends over 14 amino acids. Trimming pared 1 base from V and 4 bases from J, leaving 10 bases between. As DNA, the CDR3 is TGTGCCAGCAGCTTAGGGGTAGCTACCACTGAAGCTTTCTTT. It specifies CASSLGVATTEAFF.

The rearrangement uses TRBV10-3 and TRBJ2-2; TRBD2 might be the D (6 bases). V shed 8 bases and J shed 6 bases, with 7 bases lying between them. Germline CDR1 is ENHRY and CDR2 is SYGVKD. This CDR3 has 11 amino acids. As DNA, the CDR3 is TGTGCCATCGGAGGGTCCGGGGAGCTGTTTTTT. Translating gives CAIGGSGELFF.